These 32 T cell receptor beta chains share one sample of origin, sequenced in a study of T cells in Graves' hyperthyroidism and ophthalmopathy. TCR beta CDR3 regions were amplified from RNA. When the TCR CDR3 underwent first-round RT-PCR, the HTBI primer set was used. One entry per CDR3 protein, called by TCRdb with MiXCR from the multiplex PCR reads. The data hold about 400,000 distinct CDR3 sequences, with roughly an eighth observed a single time. The sample consisted of blood. The receptor set was obtained from a woman aged 18 to 35 with Graves' hyperthyroidism.

This clonotype was seen repeatedly, ten times or more. The rearrangement uses TRBV27 and TRBJ1-1; TRBD1 might be the D (5 bases). Per the germline V gene, CDR1 is MNHEY and CDR2 is SMNVEV (reference sequence). Trimming left V 1 base short and J 2 bases short, with 23 bases between. The CDR3 loop spans 19 amino acids. The CDR3 DNA follows: TGTGCCAGCAGTTTATTGCCGTCCGGGGGGAGGGGAAAAAACACTGAAGCTTTCTTT. Protein sequence: CASSLLPSGGRGKNTEAFF.

This clonotype showed up just a few times. The J gene is TRBJ2-4, the V gene TRBV12-3 or TRBV12-4; 7 nucleotides line up with TRBD1. The CDR3 runs 15 residues. The trim removed 5 bases at V and 6 bases at J, leaving 10 bases unmatched. CDR3 coding DNA: TGTGCCAGCAGTCCCCAGGGGGTCTCTGTAAACATTCAGTACTTC. Amino acid sequence: CASSPQGVSVNIQYF.

There are many counts of this clonotype. The rearrangement joins TRBV6-1 to TRBJ2-5; the D gene is possibly TRBD2 (5 bases). Germline V gene lookup returns CDR1 MNHNS and CDR2 SASEGT. Trimming pared 8 bases from V and 0 bases from J, leaving 13 bases between. There are 14 residues in the CDR3. The CDR3 sequence: CASGVRVNQETQYF. The DNA for the CDR3 is TGTGCCAGCGGAGTGCGGGTGAACCAAGAGACCCAGTACTTC.

This clonotype was detected many times. This chain joins TRBV13 and TRBJ2-4; D may be TRBD1 (6 bases). Deletions cut 5 bases from V and 2 bases from J, with 28 bases between. The CDR3 spans 20 residues. The germline gives CDR1 PRHDT, CDR2 FYEKMQ (reference sequence). This chain's CDR3 is CASSTRSAGETFLPKNIQYF. The CDR3 region has the DNA TGTGCCAGCAGCACGAGGTCGGCAGGGGAGACCTTTCTACCCAAAAACATTCAGTACTTC.

Concerning this clonotype itself: This may be a read error: a much more frequent sequence differs by one nucleotide. The rearrangement joins TRBV13 to TRBJ2-7, with D perhaps matching TRBD1 or TRBD2 (5 bases each). With 3 bases removed from V and 7 bases from J, the gap between germline ends came to 13 bases. Per germline, CDR1 PRHDT and CDR2 FYEKMQ (reference sequence). This CDR3 is 13 amino acids long. In nucleotides, the CDR3 is TGTGCCAGCAGCTTGAGAGGGGACCATGAGCAGTACTTC. Protein product: CASSLRGDHEQYF.

This clonotype was detected ten times or more. The CDR3 coding sequence is TGTGCCAGCAGTTTGGACTACCTCCCCGGGGAGCTGTTTTTT. This sequence encodes CASSLDYLPGELFF. The V call is TRBV28, the J call TRBJ2-2, with TRBD2 as a possible D gene (6 bases). This CDR3 contains 14 residues. CDR1 MDHEN and CDR2 SYDVKM come from the germline V gene. Trimming left V 3 bases short and J 6 bases short, with 11 bases between.

The rearrangement uses TRBV18 and TRBJ2-2, with a possible D match to TRBD1 (6 bases). Trimming left V 0 bases short and J 10 bases short, with 15 bases between. This CDR3 has 15 amino acids. In germline, CDR1 is KGHSH, CDR2 LQKENI. The CDR3 coding sequence is TGTGCCAGCTCACCACCGAGCAGGGGTGGAGAGGAGCTGTTTTTT. Translating it yields CASSPPSRGGEELFF.

With respect to this clonotype: A much larger clone differs by one base, so this may be a read error. This chain joins TRBV28 and TRBJ2-3; D is perhaps TRBD2 (6 bases). The V and J ends lost 1 base and 8 bases respectively, with 16 bases between them. Germline CDR1 reads MDHEN; CDR2 reads SYDVKM. This CDR3 has 15 residues. The CDR3, as DNA: TGTGCCAGCAGTTTATCTGGAGGTCCGCGGGGTACGCAGTATTTT. It specifies CASSLSGGPRGTQYF.

This clonotype appeared a single time. One base away lies a much larger clone, so this may be a sequencing read error. The CDR3 carries no conserved terminal phenylalanine or tryptophan, so it likely arises from a read error. This chain connects TRBV30 to TRBJ2-3, with a weak D call TRBD1 (5 bases). Germline values: CDR1 GTSNPN, CDR2 SVGIG (reference sequence). The CDR3 sequence is 15 residues long. Trimming cost V 3 bases and J 2 bases, with 15 bases left between them. The CDR3 DNA is TGTGCCTGGAGATTCGTTCAGGGTCCCACAGATACGCAGTATTAT. Translating gives CAWRFVQGPTDTQYY.

This clonotype was observed at least ten times. The V gene is TRBV9, the J gene TRBJ1-1; D perhaps matches TRBD1 (5 bases). The CDR3 length is 14 residues. The germline CDR1 and CDR2 sequences are SGDLS and YYNGEE. V was pared by 0 bases and J by 3 bases, with 9 bases between. CDR3 coding DNA: TGTGCCAGCAGCGTAGCCCCAGGGTACACTGAAGCTTTCTTT. Its translation is CASSVAPGYTEAFF.

This chain links TRBV7-9 with TRBJ2-1; TRBD1 matches at 8 bases. The CDR3 runs to 14 residues. The germline V gene has CDR1 SEHNR and CDR2 FQNEAQ (reference sequence). J was trimmed by 5 bases and V by 5 bases; bases with no gene match: 5. The CDR3: CASSDGTGHNEQFF. The CDR3 DNA is TGTGCCAGCAGCGACGGGACAGGTCACAATGAGCAGTTCTTC. Full variable domain (outside the CDR3, taken from reference TRBV7-9 and TRBJ2-1): DTGVSQNPRHKITKRGQNVTFRCDPISEHNRLYWYRQTLGQGPEFLTYFQNEAQLEKSRLLSDRFSAERPKGSFSTLEIQRTEQGDSAMYLCASSDGTGHNEQFFGPGTRLTVL.

This clonotype was recorded at least ten times. The chain couples TRBV6-1 to TRBJ2-1; 7 bases are shared with TRBD1. The V and J ends lost 7 bases and 0 bases, in that order; junction bases with no gene match: 9. The CDR3 extends over 16 amino acids. From germline, CDR1 is MNHNS and CDR2 SASEGT. The CDR3 region is CASTERTGSSYNEQFF. Written as DNA, the CDR3 is TGTGCCAGCACCGAACGGACAGGTAGCTCCTACAATGAGCAGTTCTTC.

The table lists this clonotype with many counts. The chain joins TRBV6-1 to TRBJ2-7, with D possibly being TRBD1 or TRBD2 (6 bases each). V was clipped by 6 bases and J by 1 base, with 16 bases between them. Per germline, CDR1 MNHNS and CDR2 SASEGT. This CDR3 region has 15 residues. The DNA for the CDR3 is TGTGCCAGCAGCCCCGCGGGACAAGGATCCTACGAGCAGTACTTC. Its protein is CASSPAGQGSYEQYF.

On this clonotype itself: This may arise from a read error, as a much more abundant clone is one base away. The J gene is TRBJ2-5, the V gene TRBV27; possible D gene TRBD2, 5 bases. The CDR3 sequence is 12 residues long. Germline V gene lookup returns CDR1 MNHEY and CDR2 SMNVEV (reference sequence). V gave up 7 bases and J gave up 7 bases, with 13 bases separating them. CDR3 in amino acids: CASKPNGGTQYF. CDR3 bases: TGTGCCAGCAAGCCTAATGGAGGGACCCAGTACTTC.

The V and J genes are TRBV5-5 and TRBJ1-2, with D tentatively TRBD1 (5 bases). Germline V gene sequence: CDR1 SGHKS, CDR2 YYEKEE (reference sequence). CDR3 size: 15 residues. Trimming removed 4 bases at V and 3 bases at J, with 16 bases between. Here the CDR3 DNA reads TGTGCCAGCAGCCACGACATTGGGGCTTACTATGGCTACACCTTC. As protein: CASSHDIGAYYGYTF. The full variable domain, with the rest looked up from reference TRBV5-5 and TRBJ1-2, is DAGVTQSPTHLIKTRGQQVTLRCSPISGHKSVSWYQQVLGQGPQFIFQYYEKEERGRGNFPDRFSARQFPNYSSELNVNALLLGDSALYLCASSHDIGAYYGYTFGSGTRLTVV.

This clonotype has a count of ten or more. The gene calls are TRBV3-1 and TRBJ2-7, with D unresolved. Trimming stripped 0 bases from V and 0 bases from J, with 9 bases between. The CDR3 length is 15 residues. The germline gives CDR1 LGHDT, CDR2 YNNKEL (reference sequence). CDR3 region: CASSQDPLSSYEQYF. The CDR3 bases are TGTGCCAGCAGCCAAGATCCCCTCAGCTCCTACGAGCAGTACTTC.

Ten or more counts support this clonotype. The genes are TRBV7-3 and TRBJ2-7; D may be TRBD2 (6 bases). Germline CDR1 and CDR2: SGHTA and FQGTGA. CDR3 size: 14 residues. V was clipped by 2 bases and J by 0 bases, with 8 bases between them. The CDR3 here is CASSLSGDSYEQYF. In nucleotides, the CDR3 is TGTGCCAGCAGCTTATCGGGGGACTCCTACGAGCAGTACTTC.

This clonotype was seen a handful of times. The V call is TRBV27, the J call TRBJ1-5; D is undetermined. The CDR3 runs 15 residues. V was shortened by 0 bases and J by 2 bases, with 8 bases between the two germline ends. CDR1 is MNHEY and CDR2 is SMNVEV in the germline V gene (reference sequence). CDR3 nucleotide sequence: TGTGCCAGCAGTTTATCTCGAGCGGGCAATCAGCCCCAGCATTTT. Residues: CASSLSRAGNQPQHF.

This clonotype was recorded at least ten times. V gene TRBV12-3 or TRBV12-4 combines with J gene TRBJ1-5; D remains unclear. The CDR3 has 15 amino acids. With 3 bases removed from V and 0 bases from J, the gap between germline ends came to 9 bases. The CDR3 DNA is TGTGCCAGCAGTTTGAACGGTCATAGCAATCAGCCCCAGCATTTT. This gives the protein CASSLNGHSNQPQHF.

V gene TRBV5-1 combines with J gene TRBJ2-7; D remains ambiguous. V gave up 0 bases and J gave up 7 bases, with 14 bases separating them. The CDR3 contains 14 residues. Germline V gene data show CDR1 as SGHRS and CDR2 as YFSETQ. The CDR3 region is CASSLGDILEEQYF. CDR3 in DNA: TGCGCCAGCAGCTTGGGTGATATTTTGGAGGAGCAGTACTTC.

This clonotype was seen many times. CDR3 coding DNA: TGTGCCAGCAGCCAGATCGCGGGGGAAGAGCAGTACTTC. Its protein is CASSQIAGEEQYF. The chain couples TRBV3-1 to TRBJ2-7; 7 nucleotides match TRBD2. The length of the CDR3 is 13 residues. Trimming removed 3 bases from V and 7 bases from J; junction bases left unmatched: 6. The germline gives CDR1 LGHDT, CDR2 YNNKEL (reference sequence).

This clonotype was seen repeatedly, ten times or more. The chain uses TRBV6-2 or TRBV6-3 and TRBJ2-7; a possible D gene is TRBD2 (6 bases). Germline-derived CDR1 and CDR2 are MNHEY and SVGEGT. Trimming left V 6 bases short and J 2 bases short, with 17 bases between. This CDR3 has 15 amino acids. The CDR3 nucleotides read TGTGCCAGCAGCCTCGGGGGAGGAAGGGCCTACGAGCAGTACTTC. Its translation is CASSLGGGRAYEQYF.

The V and J genes are TRBV30 and TRBJ1-6; D gene unclear. The germline V gene encodes CDR1 GTSNPN and CDR2 SVGIG (reference sequence). The CDR3 contains 17 residues. V was pared by 0 bases and J by 3 bases, with 15 bases between. The CDR3, as DNA: TGTGCCTGGAGTGTATCTACGGGAGTCGGCTATAATTCACCCCTCCACTTT. This translates into CAWSVSTGVGYNSPLHF.

This clonotype was found many times. V gene TRBV30 combines with J gene TRBJ2-2; no reliable D call. Trimming took 0 bases from V and 5 from J, leaving 10 bases between them. CDR3 length equals 14 residues. Looked up from germline, CDR1 is GTSNPN and CDR2 is SVGIG (reference sequence). The CDR3 loop reads CAWSVLPRTGELFF. The CDR3 region has the DNA TGTGCCTGGAGTGTACTTCCTCGGACCGGGGAGCTGTTTTTT.

V gene TRBV11-2 combines with J gene TRBJ1-6; D possibly corresponds to TRBD1 (6 bases). CDR1 is SGHAT and CDR2 is FQNNGV in the germline V gene. There are 17 residues in the CDR3. Trimming took off 4 bases at V and 0 bases at J, with 13 bases between the two ends. DNA for the CDR3: TGTGCCAGCAGCTCCGAGGGGGGGAGCTCCTATAATTCACCCCTCCACTTT. Its translation: CASSSEGGSSYNSPLHF.

This clonotype appeared many times. The chain joins TRBV6-2 or TRBV6-3 to TRBJ2-1; 9 positions agree with TRBD2. CDR1 and CDR2 from the germline V gene are MNHEY and SVGEGT. Losses at the gene ends were 5 bases for V and 10 bases for J; bases not matched to a gene: 3. CDR3 length: 12 residues. The CDR3 DNA is TGTGCCAGCAGTGGGCTAGCGGGGGAGCAGTTCTTC. Protein sequence: CASSGLAGEQFF.

With regard to this clonotype: A much larger clone differs from this one at a single base, so this may be a read error. This rearrangement joins TRBV9 to TRBJ2-7; 10 positions agree with TRBD2. V trimming: 2 bases; J trimming: 5 bases; junction bases outside the gene matches: 7. This CDR3 has 15 amino acids. Germline V gene lookup returns CDR1 SGDLS and CDR2 YYNGEE. CDR3: CASSVRLAGVDEQYF. The CDR3, as DNA: TGTGCCAGCAGCGTTCGCCTAGCGGGAGTCGACGAGCAGTACTTC.

J is TRBJ2-7 and V is TRBV20-1, with 9 bases that match TRBD2. The germline V gene has CDR1 DFQATT and CDR2 SNEGSKA (reference sequence). V dropped 7 bases and J dropped 4; count of bases not matched to a gene: 8. CDR3 size: 13 residues. The CDR3 DNA sequence: TGCAGTGGGTATAGCGGGAGTGTGTACGAGCAGTACTTC. Residues: CSGYSGSVYEQYF.

This clonotype was recorded at least ten times. The V gene is TRBV28, the J gene TRBJ2-1; D ambiguous. The CDR3 totals 15 residues. CDR1 is MDHEN, CDR2 SYDVKM, per germline. The V end was cut by 8 bases, the J end by 4 bases, with 18 bases between. This CDR3 reads CASAERVFSYNEQFF. CDR3 DNA sequence: TGTGCCAGCGCAGAAAGGGTTTTTTCGTACAATGAGCAGTTCTTC. Full variable domain (rest looked up from reference TRBV28 and TRBJ2-1): DVKVTQSSRYLVKRTGEKVFLECVQDMDHENMFWYRQDPGLGLRLIYFSYDVKMKEKGDIPEGYSVSREKKERFSLILESASTNQTSMYLCASAERVFSYNEQFFGPGTRLTVL.

This clonotype was seen a few times. CDR3 in amino acids: CASSFGTSESYEQYF. Written as DNA, the CDR3 is TGTGCCAGCAGCTTCGGGACTAGCGAATCCTACGAGCAGTACTTC. The rearrangement joins TRBV5-6 to TRBJ2-7; 10 bases match TRBD2. Germline-derived CDR1 and CDR2 are SGHDT and YYEEEE. V trimming: 2 bases; J trimming: 1 base; junction bases outside the gene matches: 3. CDR3 length: 15 residues.

The chain links TRBV10-2 to TRBJ2-3; TRBD1 or TRBD2 may be the D gene (5 bases each). V was trimmed by 3 bases and J by 2 bases, leaving 18 bases between them. Germline-derived CDR1 and CDR2 are WSHSY and SAAADI. This CDR3 comprises 17 residues. As DNA, the CDR3 is TGCGCCAGCAGTGACAGGGCCGGGGCTCTTAACACAGATACGCAGTATTTT. Its translation is CASSDRAGALNTDTQYF.

There are many counts of this clonotype. This chain links TRBV4-2 with TRBJ1-1; TRBD1 might be the D (5 bases). In germline, CDR1 is LGHNA, CDR2 YNFKEQ. There are 16 residues in the CDR3. V lost 1 base and J 4 bases, leaving 16 bases between the germline ends. CDR3 coding DNA: TGTGCCAGCAGCCAAGGGGACCGGGCCCTGGGCACTGAAGCTTTCTTT. Translated: CASSQGDRALGTEAFF.